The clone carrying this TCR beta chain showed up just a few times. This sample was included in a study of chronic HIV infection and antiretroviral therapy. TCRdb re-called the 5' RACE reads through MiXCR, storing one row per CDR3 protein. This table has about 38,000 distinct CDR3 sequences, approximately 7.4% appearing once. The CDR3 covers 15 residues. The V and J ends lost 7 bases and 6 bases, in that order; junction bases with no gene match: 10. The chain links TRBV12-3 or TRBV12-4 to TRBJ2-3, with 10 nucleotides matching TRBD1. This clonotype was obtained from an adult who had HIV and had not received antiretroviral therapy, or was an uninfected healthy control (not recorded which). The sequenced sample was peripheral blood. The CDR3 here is CASTNRDRGIDTQYF. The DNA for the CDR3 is TGTGCCAGCACCAACCGGGACAGGGGTATTGATACGCAGTATTTT.